A single sample gave rise to the 27 T cell receptor beta chains below, sequenced in a study of cytomegalovirus exposure and HLA in healthy donors. Primers: 60 Vbeta forward and 13 Jbeta reverse. Only in-frame clones appear in the TCRdb table, and some are missing; sequencing was by immunoSEQ multiplex PCR. The repertoire holds under 150,000 clones, with 80% as singletons. Sample: PBMCs. These receptors came from a woman aged 40 to 55 in good health and CMV-seronegative.

The DNA of the CDR3 is TGCGCCAGCAGCTTAGTGGCGCGGGAGGGCGATGAGCAGTTCTTC. It yields the protein CASSLVAREGDEQFF. The chain uses TRBV5-1 and TRBJ2-1, with 9 bases identical to TRBD2. CDR1 SGHRS and CDR2 YFSETQ come from the germline V gene. V dropped 2 bases and J dropped 8; count of bases not matched to a gene: 8. This CDR3 is 15 amino acids long.

The gene calls are TRBV7-2 and TRBJ2-7, with 13 nucleotides matching TRBD2. The CDR3 runs 15 residues. Germline trimming cut 5 bases from V and 4 bases from J; bases unmatched to any gene: 5. Germline CDR1 and CDR2: SGHTA and FQGNSA. CDR3 coding DNA: TGTGCCAGCAGCAAACTAGCGGGAGGGGGGTACGAGCAGTACTTC. It encodes CASSKLAGGGYEQYF.

The chain employs TRBV27 and TRBJ2-3; 11 bases are a match to TRBD2. The germline gives CDR1 MNHEY, CDR2 SMNVEV (reference sequence). The V gene end was trimmed by 7 bases and the J gene end by 2 bases; junction bases not matched to a gene: 8. The CDR3 length is 16 residues. CDR3 nucleotides: TGTGCCAGCAAATCCGGACTAGCGGGCTTCACAGATACGCAGTATTTT. Protein: CASKSGLAGFTDTQYF.

The chain is built from TRBV10-2 and TRBJ1-1; TRBD1 agrees at 9 bases. The trim removed 3 bases at V and 4 bases at J, leaving 6 bases unmatched. CDR3 length equals 15 residues. From germline, CDR1 is WSHSY and CDR2 SAAADI. The CDR3 protein is CASSDLTTGGTEAFF. In nucleotides, the CDR3 is TGCGCCAGCAGTGACCTCACGACAGGGGGCACTGAAGCTTTCTTT.

V and J are TRBV27 and TRBJ1-6; maybe TRBD1 (5 bases). V gave up 4 bases and J gave up 9 bases, with 13 bases separating them. The CDR3 covers 14 residues. Per the germline V gene, CDR1 is MNHEY and CDR2 is SMNVEV (reference sequence). CDR3 region: CASSSQGRGSPLHF. CDR3 sequence (DNA): TGTGCCAGCAGTTCTCAGGGTCGCGGTTCACCCCTCCACTTT.

This chain joins TRBV7-3 and TRBJ2-7; 9 bases match TRBD2. Germline CDR1 is SGHTA and CDR2 is FQGTGA. The CDR3 loop spans 16 amino acids. V gave up 5 bases and J gave up 6 bases; unmatched junction bases: 14. The CDR3 DNA follows: TGTGCCAGCAGCCCAACCGCGGCGGGAGGGCACGGCGAGCAGTACTTC. Translation gives CASSPTAAGGHGEQYF.

V gene TRBV19 combines with J gene TRBJ1-1; D remains ambiguous. CDR1 is LNHDA, CDR2 SQIVND, per germline (reference sequence). With 1 base removed from V and 2 bases from J, the gap between germline ends came to 11 bases. The CDR3 is made up of 15 amino acids. CDR3 region: CASSIAGSTNTEAFF. As DNA, the CDR3 is TGTGCCAGTAGTATAGCTGGGAGCACAAACACTGAAGCTTTCTTT.

The rearrangement joins TRBV4-1 to TRBJ1-2, with D perhaps matching TRBD1 (6 bases). This CDR3 has 15 residues. From germline, CDR1 is MGHRA and CDR2 YSYEKL. V lost 2 bases and J lost 1, with 11 bases in between. CDR3 loop: CASSQLQQGNYGYTF. DNA of the CDR3: TGCGCCAGCAGCCAACTTCAACAGGGTAACTATGGCTACACCTTC.

This chain uses TRBV5-6 with TRBJ2-7; D is perhaps TRBD2 (5 bases). With 4 bases removed from V and 2 bases from J, the gap between germline ends came to 16 bases. The CDR3 covers 15 residues. Germline CDR1 and CDR2: SGHDT and YYEEEE. The CDR3 is CASSMRWSGTYEQYF. CDR3 DNA sequence: TGTGCCAGCAGCATGAGATGGTCGGGGACCTACGAGCAGTACTTC.

This chain connects TRBV11-2 to TRBJ1-1, with a weak D call TRBD1 (6 bases). This CDR3 region has 17 residues. Trimming took off 1 base at V and 1 base at J, with 16 bases between the two ends. From germline, CDR1 is SGHAT and CDR2 FQNNGV. The CDR3 nucleotides read TGTGCCAGCAGCTTAGGTTTCGGGCAGGGGCCGAACACTGAAGCTTTCTTT. Translating gives CASSLGFGQGPNTEAFF.

The rearrangement joins TRBV10-3 to TRBJ1-2; TRBD1 agrees at 7 bases. Germline trimming cut 11 bases from V and 4 bases from J; bases unmatched to any gene: 10. The CDR3 spans 13 residues. CDR1 and CDR2 (germline): ENHRY, SYGVKD. As DNA, the CDR3 is TGTGCCTCCGGGGACAGTTCCTTCTATGGCTACACCTTC. Translation: CASGDSSFYGYTF.

About this clone: Other DNA sequences in this specimen translate into the identical CDR3. The V call is TRBV28, the J call TRBJ2-2; 7 positions agree with TRBD1. The V gene's germline CDR1 is MDHEN and CDR2 SYDVKM. The junction had 3 bases not matched to a gene; V was cut back by 9 bases and J by 2 bases. CDR3 length equals 13 residues. As DNA, the CDR3 is TGTGCCAGTCGGACAGGAAACACCGGGGAGCTGTTTTTT. Its protein product is CASRTGNTGELFF.

Details on this clone: A junction boundary mismatches the germline segment, possibly from a read error. This chain links TRBV7-7 with TRBJ2-2; a weak D match, TRBD2 (6 bases). Germline CDR1 and CDR2: SSHAT and FNYEAQ (reference sequence). This CDR3 comprises 14 residues. CDR3 in DNA: TGTGCTAGCAGCTTAGCGCGGGGTACCGGGGAGCTGTTTTTT. Protein: CASSLARGTGELFF.

This clone was seen a single time. The V call is TRBV25-1, the J call TRBJ2-2, with 9 bases fitting TRBD2. V lost 6 bases and J lost 8; bases outside the gene matches: 16. Germline loops: CDR1 MGHDK, CDR2 SYGVNS. The CDR3 loop spans 17 amino acids. The CDR3 region has the DNA TGTGCCAGCAGGAAAACGGGACTAGCCAACGGGGAGGGGGAGCTGTTTTTT. Translation gives CASRKTGLANGEGELFF.

V and J are TRBV12-5 and TRBJ2-1, with TRBD2 identical over 8 bases. V was pared by 4 bases and J by 0 bases, with 11 bases of the junction left unmatched. CDR3 length equals 18 residues. Germline V gene sequence: CDR1 LGHNT, CDR2 FRNRAP. The CDR3 protein is CASGSTRGLVGSYNEQFF. CDR3 nucleotides: TGTGCTAGTGGTTCCACCCGGGGACTAGTCGGCTCCTACAATGAGCAGTTCTTC.

The V call is TRBV15, the J call TRBJ2-7; no clear D. V was clipped by 0 bases and J by 2 bases, with 8 bases between them. This CDR3 has 14 residues. The germline V gene encodes CDR1 LNHNV and CDR2 YYDKDF (reference sequence). CDR3 residues: CATSRDWQTYEQYF. CDR3 DNA: TGTGCCACCAGCAGAGATTGGCAGACCTACGAGCAGTACTTC.

This clone is a singleton in its sample. The chain uses TRBV28 and TRBJ1-2; 8 bases are shared with TRBD1. With 5 bases clipped from V and 8 bases from J, the junction kept 10 bases outside the gene matches. The CDR3 sequence is 14 residues long. Germline CDR1 MDHEN, CDR2 SYDVKM. In nucleotides, the CDR3 is TGTGCCAGCAGTCCCGGGACAGGTTCTTGGGGCTACACCTTC. The encoded protein is CASSPGTGSWGYTF.

The table lists this clone with a few counts. V is TRBV27 and J is TRBJ1-2; no definite D call. Germline assignment: CDR1 MNHEY and CDR2 SMNVEV (reference sequence). The CDR3 spans 14 residues. V lost 6 bases and J 3 bases, leaving 14 bases between the germline ends. The DNA of the CDR3 is TGTGCCAGCAGCATCGAGGGAGGCGACTATGGCTACACCTTC. Residues: CASSIEGGDYGYTF.

The gene calls are TRBV5-6 and TRBJ1-4, with D maybe TRBD1 (6 bases). CDR1 is SGHDT and CDR2 is YYEEEE in the germline V gene. This CDR3 contains 17 residues. The V end lost 3 bases, the J end lost 0 bases, and 15 bases lay between the germline ends. The CDR3: CASSWGPAPATNEKLFF. CDR3 nucleotides: TGTGCCAGCAGCTGGGGGCCCGCCCCTGCAACTAATGAAAAACTGTTTTTT.

J is TRBJ1-5 and V is TRBV5-1; the match to TRBD1 covers 7 bases. CDR3 length: 12 amino acids. Germline-derived CDR1 and CDR2 are SGHRS and YFSETQ. Trimming at V came to 1 base and at J to 9 bases, leaving 1 base not matched to a gene. The CDR3 DNA is TGCGCCAGCAGCTTGCAGGGGGGGCCCCAGCATTTT. Residues: CASSLQGGPQHF.

The chain employs TRBV5-1 and TRBJ1-1; D is perhaps TRBD1 (6 bases). CDR3 length: 11 residues. The germline CDR1 and CDR2 sequences are SGHRS and YFSETQ. Trimming removed 5 bases at V and 9 bases at J, with 11 bases between. The DNA for the CDR3 is TGCGCCAGCAGTTCGGGGGGGCAAGCTTTCTTT. Translating it yields CASSSGGQAFF.

The chain links TRBV27 to TRBJ2-1, with 12 bases aligning to TRBD2. Germline CDR1 is MNHEY and CDR2 is SMNVEV (reference sequence). V trimming: 8 bases; J trimming: 2 bases; junction bases outside the gene matches: 1. CDR3 length: 14 amino acids. The CDR3 DNA follows: TGTGCCAGCGCTAGCGGGGGGGCCTACAATGAGCAGTTCTTC. This sequence encodes CASASGGAYNEQFF.

V is TRBV5-1 and J is TRBJ1-2; D possibly corresponds to TRBD1 (5 bases). The CDR3 is 15 amino acids. Deletions cut 0 bases from V and 3 bases from J, with 12 bases between. Looked up from germline, CDR1 is SGHRS and CDR2 is YFSETQ. CDR3 sequence: CASSLVSGLDYGYTF. The CDR3 bases are TGCGCCAGCAGCTTGGTTTCAGGGCTGGACTATGGCTACACCTTC. Using reference TRBV5-1 and TRBJ1-2 for the parts outside the CDR3, the full variable domain is KAGVTQTPRYLIKTRGQQVTLSCSPISGHRSVSWYQQTPGQGLQFLFEYFSETQRNKGNFPGRFSGRQFSNSRSEMNVSTLELGDSALYLCASSLVSGLDYGYTFGSGTRLTVV.

The chain has TRBV4-2 and TRBJ2-1; possibly TRBD2 for D (7 bases). The CDR3 is 17 residues long. Germline V CDR1 and CDR2: LGHNA, YNFKEQ. V lost 4 bases to trimming and J lost 8 bases, with 24 bases between them. Here the CDR3 DNA reads TGTGCCAGCAGCCCCCAGGTGGGTCGGGGGGCCGGGGATGAGCAGTTCTTC. It translates to CASSPQVGRGAGDEQFF.

This chain connects TRBV7-6 to TRBJ2-2; TRBD2 might be the D (6 bases). Per the germline V gene, CDR1 is SGHVS and CDR2 is FNYEAQ. The CDR3 extends over 14 amino acids. The V end lost 4 bases, the J end lost 5 bases, and 11 bases lay between the germline ends. The CDR3 DNA sequence: TGTGCCAGCAGCTACGGGGGTGGGACCGGGGAGCTGTTTTTT. Translated, it gives CASSYGGGTGELFF.

The chain combines TRBV28 with TRBJ2-7; D unclear. CDR1 MDHEN and CDR2 SYDVKM come from the germline V gene. Trimming took 4 bases from V and 4 from J, leaving 5 bases between them. The CDR3 sequence is 11 residues long. In nucleotides, the CDR3 is TGTGCCAGCAGTTCTCAGTACGAGCAGTACTTC. Translating it yields CASSSQYEQYF.

V usage is TRBV10-3 and J usage is TRBJ2-1; possible D gene TRBD1, 7 bases. This CDR3 comprises 15 residues. CDR1 and CDR2 (germline): ENHRY, SYGVKD. Trimming removed 8 bases from V and 3 bases from J, with 17 bases in between. This CDR3 reads CAIQGGEGNYNEQFF. DNA for the CDR3: TGTGCCATCCAGGGGGGCGAGGGGAACTACAATGAGCAGTTCTTC.